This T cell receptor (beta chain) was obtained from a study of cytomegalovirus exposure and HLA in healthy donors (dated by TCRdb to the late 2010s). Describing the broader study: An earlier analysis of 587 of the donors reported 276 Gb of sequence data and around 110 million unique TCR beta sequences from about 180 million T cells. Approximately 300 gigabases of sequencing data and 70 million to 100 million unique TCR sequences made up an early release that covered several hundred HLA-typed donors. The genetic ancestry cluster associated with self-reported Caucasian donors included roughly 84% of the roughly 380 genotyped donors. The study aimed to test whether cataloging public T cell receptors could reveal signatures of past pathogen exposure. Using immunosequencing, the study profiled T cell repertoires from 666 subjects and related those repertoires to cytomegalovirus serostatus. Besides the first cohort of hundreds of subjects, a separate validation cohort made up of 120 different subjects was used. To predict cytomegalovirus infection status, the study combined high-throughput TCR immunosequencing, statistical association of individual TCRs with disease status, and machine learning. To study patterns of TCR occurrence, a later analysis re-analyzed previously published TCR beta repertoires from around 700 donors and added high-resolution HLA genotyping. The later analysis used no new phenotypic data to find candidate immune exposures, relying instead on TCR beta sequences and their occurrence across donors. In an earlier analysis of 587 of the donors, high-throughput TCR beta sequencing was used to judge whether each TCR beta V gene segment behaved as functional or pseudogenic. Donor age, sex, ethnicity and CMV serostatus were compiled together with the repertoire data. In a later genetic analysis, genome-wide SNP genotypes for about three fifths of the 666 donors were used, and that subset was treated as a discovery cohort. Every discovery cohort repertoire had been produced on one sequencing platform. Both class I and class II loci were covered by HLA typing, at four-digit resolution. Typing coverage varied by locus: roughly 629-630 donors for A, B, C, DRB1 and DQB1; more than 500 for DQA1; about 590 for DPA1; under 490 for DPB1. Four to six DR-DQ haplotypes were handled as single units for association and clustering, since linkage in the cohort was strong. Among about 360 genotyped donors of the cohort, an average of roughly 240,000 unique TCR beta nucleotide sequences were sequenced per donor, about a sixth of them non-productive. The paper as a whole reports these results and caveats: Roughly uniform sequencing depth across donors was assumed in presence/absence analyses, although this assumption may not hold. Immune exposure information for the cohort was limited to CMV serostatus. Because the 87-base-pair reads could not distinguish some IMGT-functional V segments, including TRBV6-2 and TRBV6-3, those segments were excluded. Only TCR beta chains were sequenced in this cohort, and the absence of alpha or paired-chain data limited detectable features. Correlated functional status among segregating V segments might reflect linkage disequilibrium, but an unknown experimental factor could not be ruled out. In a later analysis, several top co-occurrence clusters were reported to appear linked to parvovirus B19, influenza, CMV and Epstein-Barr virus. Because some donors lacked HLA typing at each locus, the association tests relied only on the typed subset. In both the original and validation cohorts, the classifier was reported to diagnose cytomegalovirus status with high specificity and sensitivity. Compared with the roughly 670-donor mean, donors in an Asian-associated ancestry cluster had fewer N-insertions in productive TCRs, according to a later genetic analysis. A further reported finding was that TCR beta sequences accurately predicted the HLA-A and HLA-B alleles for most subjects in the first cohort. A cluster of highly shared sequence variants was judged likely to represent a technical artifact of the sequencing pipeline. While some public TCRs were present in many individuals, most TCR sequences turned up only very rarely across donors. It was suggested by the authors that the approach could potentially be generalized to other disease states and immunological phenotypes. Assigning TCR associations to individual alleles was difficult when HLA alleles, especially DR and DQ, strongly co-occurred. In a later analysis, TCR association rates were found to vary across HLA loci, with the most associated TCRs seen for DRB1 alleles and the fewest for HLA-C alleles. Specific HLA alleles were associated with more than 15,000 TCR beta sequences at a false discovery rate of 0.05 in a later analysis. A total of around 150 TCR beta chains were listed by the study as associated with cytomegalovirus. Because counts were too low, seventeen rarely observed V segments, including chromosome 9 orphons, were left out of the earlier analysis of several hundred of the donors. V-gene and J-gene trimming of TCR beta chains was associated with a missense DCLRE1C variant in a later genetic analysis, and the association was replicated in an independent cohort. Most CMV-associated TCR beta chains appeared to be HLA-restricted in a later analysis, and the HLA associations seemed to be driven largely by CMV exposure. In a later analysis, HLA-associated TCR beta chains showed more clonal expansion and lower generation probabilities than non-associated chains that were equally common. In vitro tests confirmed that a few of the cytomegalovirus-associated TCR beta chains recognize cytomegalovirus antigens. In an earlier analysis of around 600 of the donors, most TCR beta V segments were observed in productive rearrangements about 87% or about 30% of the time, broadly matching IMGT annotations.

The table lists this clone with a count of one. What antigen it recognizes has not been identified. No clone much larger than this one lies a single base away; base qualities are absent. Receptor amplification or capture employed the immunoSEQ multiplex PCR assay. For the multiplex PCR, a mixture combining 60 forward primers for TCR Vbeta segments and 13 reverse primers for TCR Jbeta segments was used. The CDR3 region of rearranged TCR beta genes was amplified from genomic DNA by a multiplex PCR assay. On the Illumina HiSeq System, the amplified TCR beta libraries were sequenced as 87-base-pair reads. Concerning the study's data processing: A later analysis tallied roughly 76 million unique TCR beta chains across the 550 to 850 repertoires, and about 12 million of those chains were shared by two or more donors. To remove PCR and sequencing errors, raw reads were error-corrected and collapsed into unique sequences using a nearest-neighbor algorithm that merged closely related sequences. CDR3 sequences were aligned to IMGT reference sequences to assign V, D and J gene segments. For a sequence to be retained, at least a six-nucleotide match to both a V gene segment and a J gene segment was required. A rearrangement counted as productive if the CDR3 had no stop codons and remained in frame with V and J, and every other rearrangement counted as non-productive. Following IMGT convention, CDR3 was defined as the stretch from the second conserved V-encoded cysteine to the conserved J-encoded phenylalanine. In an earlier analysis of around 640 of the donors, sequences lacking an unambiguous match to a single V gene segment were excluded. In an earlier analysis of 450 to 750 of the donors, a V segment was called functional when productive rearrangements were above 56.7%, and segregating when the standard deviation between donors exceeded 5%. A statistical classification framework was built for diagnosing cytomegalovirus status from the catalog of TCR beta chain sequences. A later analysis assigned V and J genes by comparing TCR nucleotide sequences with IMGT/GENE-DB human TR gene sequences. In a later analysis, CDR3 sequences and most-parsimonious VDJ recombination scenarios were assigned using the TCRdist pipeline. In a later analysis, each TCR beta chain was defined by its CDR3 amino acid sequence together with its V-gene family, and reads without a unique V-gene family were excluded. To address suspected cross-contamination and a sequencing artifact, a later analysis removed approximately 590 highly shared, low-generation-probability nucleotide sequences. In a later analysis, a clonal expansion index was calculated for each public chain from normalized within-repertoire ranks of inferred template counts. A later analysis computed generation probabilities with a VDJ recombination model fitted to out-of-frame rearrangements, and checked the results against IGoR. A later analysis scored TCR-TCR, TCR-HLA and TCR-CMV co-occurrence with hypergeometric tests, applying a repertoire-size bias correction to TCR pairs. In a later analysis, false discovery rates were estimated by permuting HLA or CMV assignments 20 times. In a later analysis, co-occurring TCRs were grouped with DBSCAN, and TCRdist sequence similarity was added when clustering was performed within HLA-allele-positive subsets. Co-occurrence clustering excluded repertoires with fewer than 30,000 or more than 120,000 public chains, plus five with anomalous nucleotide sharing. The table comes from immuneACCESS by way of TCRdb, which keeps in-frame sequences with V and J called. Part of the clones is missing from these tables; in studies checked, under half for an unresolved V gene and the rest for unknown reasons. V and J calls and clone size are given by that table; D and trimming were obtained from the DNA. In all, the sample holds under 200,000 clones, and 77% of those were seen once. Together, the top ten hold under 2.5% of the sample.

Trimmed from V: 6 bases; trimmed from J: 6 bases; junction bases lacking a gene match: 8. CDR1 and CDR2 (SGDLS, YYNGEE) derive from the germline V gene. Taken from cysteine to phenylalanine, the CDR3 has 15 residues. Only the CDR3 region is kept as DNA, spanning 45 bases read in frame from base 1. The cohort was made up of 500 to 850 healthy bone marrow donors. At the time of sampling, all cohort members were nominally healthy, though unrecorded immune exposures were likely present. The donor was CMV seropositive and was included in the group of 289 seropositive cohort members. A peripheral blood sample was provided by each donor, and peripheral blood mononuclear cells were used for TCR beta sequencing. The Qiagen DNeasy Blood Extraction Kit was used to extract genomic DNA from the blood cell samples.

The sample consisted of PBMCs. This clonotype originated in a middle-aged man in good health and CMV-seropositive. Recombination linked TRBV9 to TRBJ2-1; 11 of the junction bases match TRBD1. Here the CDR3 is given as CASNSRTGGSNEQFF. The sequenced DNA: TGTGCCAGCAATTCCCGGACAGGGGGCTCCAATGAGCAGTTCTTC.